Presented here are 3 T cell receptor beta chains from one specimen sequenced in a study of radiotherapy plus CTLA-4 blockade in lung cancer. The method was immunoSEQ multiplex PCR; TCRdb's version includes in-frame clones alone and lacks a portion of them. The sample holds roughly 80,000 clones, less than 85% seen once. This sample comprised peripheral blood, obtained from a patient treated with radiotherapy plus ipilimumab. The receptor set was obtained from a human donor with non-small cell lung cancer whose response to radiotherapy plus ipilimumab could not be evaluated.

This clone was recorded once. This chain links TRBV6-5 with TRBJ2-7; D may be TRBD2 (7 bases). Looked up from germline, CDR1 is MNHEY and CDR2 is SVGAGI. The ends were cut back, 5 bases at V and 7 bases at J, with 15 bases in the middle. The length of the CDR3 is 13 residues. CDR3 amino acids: CASSPRGAQEQYF. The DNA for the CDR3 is TGTGCCAGCAGTCCTCGGGGGGCACAGGAGCAGTACTTC.

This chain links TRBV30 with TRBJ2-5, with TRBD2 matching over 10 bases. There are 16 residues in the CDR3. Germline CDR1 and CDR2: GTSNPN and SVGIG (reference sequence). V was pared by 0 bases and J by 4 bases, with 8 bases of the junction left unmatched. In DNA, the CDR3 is TGTGCCTGGAGTGTAAAGAATCTAGCGGGGGTAGAGACCCAGTACTTC. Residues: CAWSVKNLAGVETQYF.

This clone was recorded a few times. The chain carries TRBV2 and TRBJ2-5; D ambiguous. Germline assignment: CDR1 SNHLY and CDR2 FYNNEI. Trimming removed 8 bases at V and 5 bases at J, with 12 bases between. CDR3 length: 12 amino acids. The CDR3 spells CASRSNRETQYF. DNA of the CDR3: TGTGCCAGCCGCTCCAATCGGGAGACCCAGTACTTC.